The rows below give T cell receptor beta chains drawn from one sample of a study of blood T cell repertoires in COVID-19. Some clones are missing from TCRdb's copy, which holds only in-frame ones; the method was immunoSEQ multiplex PCR. The data hold around 220,000 clones, with roughly 90% observed a single time. The sample taken for sequencing was PBMCs or T cells enriched from blood (not recorded which). The receptors were gathered from a woman between 25 and 40 years old with acute COVID-19. CDR3s include the opening cysteine and the closing phenylalanine or tryptophan. A D gene is named only where the DNA matches it firmly. Size tells how often a clone was seen (once, few, many) or the class of an expanded clone, and some rows leave it out.

d_gene | j_gene | abundance | v_gene | CDR3aa | CDR3nt
. | TRBJ1-5 | once | TRBV28 | CASSFGGLNQPQHF | TGTGCCAGCAGTTTCGGAGGCCTCAATCAGCCCCAGCATTTT
TRBD1 | TRBJ1-2 | . | TRBV6-5 | CATQGEYGYTF | TGTGCCACTCAGGGGGAATATGGCTACACCTTC
. | TRBJ2-5 | . | TRBV7-8 | CASSLGQGETQYF | TGTGCCAGCAGCTTAGGTCAGGGAGAGACCCAGTACTTC
TRBD1 | TRBJ2-3 | . | TRBV10-3 | CAIRNGQGSSADTQYF | TGTGCCATCAGAAACGGACAGGGAAGTTCGGCAGATACGCAGTATTTT
. | TRBJ1-4 | . | TRBV7-2 | CASSLVSGDPREKLFF | TGTGCCAGCAGCTTAGTCTCGGGAGACCCCAGGGAAAAACTGTTTTTT
. | TRBJ2-2 | . | TRBV15 | CATSRSHKNTGELFF | TGTGCCACCAGCAGATCTCACAAGAACACCGGGGAGCTGTTTTTT
TRBD1 | TRBJ2-6 | . | TRBV10-3 | CAISPPGQESSGANVLTF | TGTGCCATCAGCCCCCCGGGACAGGAAAGCTCTGGGGCCAACGTCCTGACTTTC
TRBD1 | TRBJ1-2 | once | TRBV2 | CASTPGDRGRSHYGYTF | TGTGCCAGCACCCCTGGGGACAGGGGGCGTTCTCACTATGGCTACACCTTC
TRBD1 | TRBJ2-7 | . | TRBV5-5 | CASSRQGASSYEQYF | TGTGCCAGCAGCCGACAGGGGGCAAGCTCCTACGAGCAGTACTTC
. | TRBJ2-2 | . | TRBV10-3 | CAITSTGVATGELFF | TGTGCCATCACTTCGACAGGAGTAGCCACCGGGGAGCTGTTTTTT
. | TRBJ2-1 | . | TRBV28 | CASSPWGLAAYNEQFF | TGTGCCAGCAGTCCATGGGGGCTAGCGGCTTACAATGAGCAGTTCTTC
. | TRBJ1-3 | . | TRBV9 | CASSAGETGSGNTIYF | TGTGCCAGCAGCGCAGGGGAGACAGGCTCTGGAAACACCATATATTTT
TRBD1 | TRBJ1-6 | . | TRBV28 | CASSSRDRGIFSPLHF | TGTGCCAGCAGTTCCCGGGACAGGGGCATTTTTTCACCCCTCCACTTT
. | TRBJ1-1 | few | TRBV30 | CAWSHPRGNTEAFF | TGTGCCTGGAGTCATCCCCGGGGAAACACTGAAGCTTTCTTT
TRBD1 | TRBJ2-7 | few | TRBV2 | CASRGTGSFYEQYF | TGTGCCAGCAGAGGGACAGGGTCTTTCTACGAGCAGTACTTC
. | TRBJ2-7 | . | TRBV27 | CASSFVGDEQYF | TGTGCCAGCAGTTTTGTCGGGGACGAGCAGTACTTC
. | TRBJ1-1 | few | TRBV28 | CASRHGTRVNTEAFF | TGTGCCAGCAGGCACGGGACACGGGTGAACACTGAAGCTTTCTTT
. | TRBJ1-1 | . | TRBV14 | CASSQLTGVNTEAFF | TGTGCCAGCAGCCAACTGACGGGGGTGAACACTGAAGCTTTCTTT
. | TRBJ2-3 | . | TRBV9 | CASSVESADTDTQYF | TGTGCCAGCAGCGTAGAGTCAGCGGACACAGATACGCAGTATTTT
. | TRBJ2-1 | . | TRBV7-2 | CASSLVGGDNEQFF | TGTGCCAGCAGCTTAGTCGGCGGCGACAATGAGCAGTTCTTC
TRBD1 | TRBJ2-1 | . | TRBV18 | CASSPTRQGPYNEQFF | TGTGCCAGCTCACCAACGAGACAGGGGCCCTACAATGAGCAGTTCTTC
. | TRBJ1-2 | . | TRBV15 | CATSIRQSGYTF | TGTGCCACCAGCATCAGACAGTCCGGCTACACCTTC
TRBD1 | TRBJ2-7 | . | TRBV6-2/TRBV6-3 | CASSYSGTGLSGEQYF | TGTGCCAGCAGTTACTCCGGGACAGGGTTGTCGGGCGAGCAGTACTTC
. | TRBJ1-5 | once | TRBV7-9 | CASSRGEGNQPQHF | TGTGCCAGCAGCCGAGGGGAGGGAAATCAGCCCCAGCATTTT
. | TRBJ1-5 | once | TRBV6-1 | CASSEAYFLQGPNQPQHF | TGTGCCAGCAGTGAAGCATATTTCCTACAGGGCCCCAATCAGCCCCAGCATTTT
TRBD2 | TRBJ2-5 | . | TRBV9 | CASSVGAGGRQETQYF | TGTGCCAGCAGCGTAGGAGCGGGGGGCCGACAAGAGACCCAGTACTTC
TRBD2 | TRBJ2-1 | . | TRBV30 | CAWTSGGASYNEQFF | TGTGCCTGGACTAGCGGGGGGGCATCCTACAATGAGCAGTTCTTC
TRBD2 | TRBJ2-3 | . | TRBV9 | CASRSGGGYTDTQYF | TGTGCCAGCAGGTCTGGCGGGGGGTACACAGATACGCAGTATTTT
. | TRBJ1-4 | few | TRBV29-1 | CSEEIRGANNEKLFF | TGCAGCGAAGAAATTAGAGGAGCTAATAATGAAAAACTGTTTTTT
. | TRBJ2-7 | . | TRBV7-9 | CASSLDGNSYEQYF | TGTGCCAGCAGCTTAGACGGGAACTCCTACGAGCAGTACTTC
TRBD1 | TRBJ1-5 | many | TRBV5-1 | CASSLSHRQGLNQPQHF | TGCGCCAGCAGCTTGAGCCACAGACAGGGTCTGAATCAGCCCCAGCATTTT
. | TRBJ2-3 | . | TRBV7-2 | CASSLYHPPSRPRDTQYF | TGTGCCAGCAGCTTATATCACCCTCCCTCGCGCCCGAGAGATACGCAGTATTTT
. | TRBJ2-3 | . | TRBV11-2 | CASSFTRPDTQYF | TGTGCCAGCAGCTTTACTAGGCCAGATACGCAGTATTTT
TRBD1 | TRBJ2-1 | . | TRBV7-9 | CASSSLLGGQGVYEQFF | TGTGCCAGCAGCTCCCTATTAGGGGGACAGGGGGTCTATGAGCAGTTCTTC
TRBD1 | TRBJ1-1 | . | TRBV7-9 | CASSHRQGANTEAFF | TGTGCCAGCAGCCACAGACAGGGGGCGAACACTGAAGCTTTCTTT
. | TRBJ2-3 | . | TRBV12-5 | CASGSGGRGASDTQYF | TGTGCTAGTGGTTCCGGGGGTCGGGGGGCGTCAGATACGCAGTATTTT
. | TRBJ1-1 | . | TRBV9 | CASSVAIKDTEAFF | TGTGCCAGCAGCGTAGCTATAAAAGACACTGAAGCTTTCTTT
TRBD1 | TRBJ1-1 | . | TRBV5-8 | CASSRRQGRGNTEAFF | TGTGCCAGCAGCCGAAGACAGGGAAGGGGGAACACTGAAGCTTTCTTT
TRBD2 | TRBJ2-1 | . | TRBV28 | CASSSGLAGQNEQFF | TGTGCCAGCAGTTCGGGACTAGCGGGACAGAATGAGCAGTTCTTC
. | TRBJ1-1 | . | TRBV2 | CASTKGRTEAFF | TGTGCCAGCACAAAGGGGCGGACTGAAGCTTTCTTT
. | TRBJ1-5 | . | TRBV3-1/TRBV3-2 | CASSQGTGNQPQHF | TGTGCCAGCAGCCAAGGGACAGGCAATCAGCCCCAGCATTTT